A single sample gave rise to the 19 T cell receptor beta chains below, sequenced in a study of response to subunit inactivated influenza vaccine. In TCRdb, the RT-PCR reads were re-called with MiXCR into one record per CDR3 protein. The table lists approximately 490,000 distinct CDR3 sequences, approximately 6.9% of them singletons. Sample: PBMCs from blood, taken less than 30 months after vaccination. Receptor source: a man in his fifties or sixties who received an inactivated influenza vaccine.

The rearrangement links TRBV29-1 to TRBJ2-3; 7 positions agree with TRBD2. This CDR3 region has 13 residues. Germline-derived CDR1 and CDR2 are SQVTM and ANQGSEA. Germline trimming cut 8 bases from V and 0 bases from J; bases unmatched to any gene: 5. The CDR3 is CSTSEGSTDTQYF. Written as DNA, the CDR3 is TGCAGCACTAGCGAAGGAAGCACAGATACGCAGTATTTT.

The chain couples TRBV27 to TRBJ2-5, with 16 bases aligning to TRBD2. Trimming cost V 5 bases and J 1 base; bases outside gene matches: 13. CDR3 length: 20 amino acids. The germline CDR1 and CDR2 sequences are MNHEY and SMNVEV (reference sequence). Here the CDR3 reads CASSPGTSGRASFLQETQYF. DNA for the CDR3: TGTGCCAGCAGTCCGGGGACTAGCGGGAGGGCTTCCTTCCTCCAAGAGACCCAGTACTTC.

This chain joins TRBV20-1 and TRBJ1-5, with D hard to call. The V and J ends lost 3 bases and 6 bases respectively, with 9 bases between them. CDR1 DFQATT and CDR2 SNEGSKA come from the germline V gene (reference sequence). The CDR3 sequence is 12 residues long. This CDR3 reads CSARRAGQPQHF. The CDR3 DNA sequence: TGCAGTGCTAGGAGGGCTGGTCAGCCCCAGCATTTT.

In this sample, this clonotype turned up a few times. The gene calls are TRBV7-9 and TRBJ1-1; D is unresolved. The germline V gene has CDR1 SEHNR and CDR2 FQNEAQ (reference sequence). Trimming pared 3 bases from V and 4 bases from J, leaving 6 bases between. CDR3 length: 12 amino acids. CDR3 DNA sequence: TGTGCCAGCAGCTTGATCCTCACTGAAGCTTTCTTT. This gives the protein CASSLILTEAFF.

This clonotype has more than one count but fewer than ten. The rearrangement links TRBV29-1 to TRBJ1-4; D is uncertain. The CDR3 is 12 amino acids. V was clipped by 5 bases and J by 5 bases, with 9 bases between them. Per germline, CDR1 SQVTM and CDR2 ANQGSEA. This CDR3 reads CSVLQRNEKLFF. CDR3 nucleotides: TGCAGCGTTCTACAACGGAATGAAAAACTGTTTTTT. The full variable domain, with the rest looked up from reference TRBV29-1 and TRBJ1-4, is SAVISQKPSRDICQRGTSLTIQCQVDSQVTMMFWYRQQPGQSLTLIATANQGSEATYESGFVIDKFPISRPNLTFSTLTVSNMSPEDSSIYLCSVLQRNEKLFFGSGTQLSVL.

This chain joins TRBV20-1 and TRBJ1-1; TRBD1 might be the D (5 bases). The germline CDR1 and CDR2 sequences are DFQATT and SNEGSKA (reference sequence). Trimming took 5 bases from V and 5 from J, leaving 9 bases between them. The CDR3 sequence is 11 residues long. The CDR3 region has the DNA TGCAGTGCTCCCAGGGAAACTGAAGCTTTCTTT. Protein product: CSAPRETEAFF.

This clonotype was detected ten times or more. The CDR3 here is CASSKFGARTDTQYF. CDR3 nucleotide sequence: TGTGCCAGCAGTAAATTCGGGGCCCGCACAGATACGCAGTATTTT. V is TRBV6-1 and J is TRBJ2-3; D could derive from TRBD1 or TRBD2 (5 bases each). Germline V lookup: CDR1 MNHNS, CDR2 SASEGT. V lost 5 bases, J lost 1 base, and 13 bases lay in between. The CDR3 is made up of 15 amino acids.

This clonotype came up many times. The chain combines TRBV6-5 with TRBJ1-1; perhaps TRBD1 as D (6 bases). V was trimmed by 0 bases and J by 4 bases, leaving 12 bases between them. This CDR3 is 15 amino acids long. Germline V gene lookup returns CDR1 MNHEY and CDR2 SVGAGI. Here the CDR3 reads CASSYSRGWGTEAFF. CDR3 DNA sequence: TGTGCCAGCAGTTACTCGAGGGGGTGGGGCACTGAAGCTTTCTTT.

The rearrangement links TRBV7-2 to TRBJ1-1; D ambiguous. Trimming cost V 5 bases and J 0 bases, with 13 bases left between them. Per germline, CDR1 SGHTA and CDR2 FQGNSA. This CDR3 contains 15 residues. The CDR3, as DNA: TGTGCCAGCAGCCCCATGCAGGCCATGAACACTGAAGCTTTCTTT. Protein product: CASSPMQAMNTEAFF. The entire variable domain, with the rest obtained from reference TRBV7-2 and TRBJ1-1, is as follows: GAGVSQSPSNKVTEKGKDVELRCDPISGHTALYWYRQSLGQGLEFLIYFQGNSAPDKSGLPSDRFSAERTGGSVSTLTIQRTQQEDSAVYLCASSPMQAMNTEAFFGQGTRLTVV.

This clonotype occurred a few times. This chain connects TRBV12-3 or TRBV12-4 to TRBJ2-7; 8 bases match TRBD2. The CDR3 spans 12 residues. V lost 5 bases to trimming and J lost 5 bases; unmatched junction nucleotides: 2. The chain's CDR3 is CASSRGGHEQYF. The DNA of the CDR3 is TGTGCCAGCAGTCGGGGGGGCCACGAGCAGTACTTC.

This clonotype was observed a handful of times. V usage is TRBV21-1 and J usage is TRBJ1-1; TRBD1, the D gene given by the table, was not confirmed from the DNA. TRBV21-1 has pseudogene status. The CDR3 length is 14 residues. CDR3 loop: CASSPARGKGEAFF. The DNA of the CDR3 is TGTGCCAGCAGCCCAGCACGGGGGAAAGGTGAAGCTTTCTTT.

The V gene is TRBV12-3 or TRBV12-4, the J gene TRBJ1-4; the D is unclear. Trimming left V 2 bases short and J 3 bases short, with 10 bases between. CDR3 size: 15 residues. CDR3 nucleotides: TGTGCCAGCAGTTTATTCGGTTGGGCTAATGAAAAACTGTTTTTT. This gives the protein CASSLFGWANEKLFF.

CDR3 sequence reads: CASSSGLSAFF. The CDR3 bases are TGTGCCAGCAGTTCCGGGCTCTCGGCTTTCTTT. The chain links TRBV12-3 or TRBV12-4 to TRBJ1-1; D unclear. CDR3 length equals 11 residues. The V end was cut by 4 bases, the J end by 11 bases, with 11 bases between.

This clonotype was observed a handful of times. This CDR3 reads CSARDIQGANSGNTIYF. The DNA for the CDR3 is TGCAGTGCTAGAGATATACAGGGGGCCAACTCTGGAAACACCATATATTTT. This chain links TRBV20-1 with TRBJ1-3; 9 bases fit TRBD1. V was clipped by 0 bases and J by 0 bases; unmatched bases: 6. Per the germline V gene, CDR1 is DFQATT and CDR2 is SNEGSKA (reference sequence). The CDR3 length is 17 residues.

This clonotype showed up just a few times. This chain joins TRBV10-3 and TRBJ2-6; TRBD1 aligns across 8 bases. CDR1 and CDR2 from the germline V gene are ENHRY and SYGVKD. V lost 7 bases and J lost 3; bases outside the gene matches: 5. The CDR3 consists of 15 residues. The CDR3: CAINAGGYGANVLTF. In DNA, the CDR3 is TGTGCCATCAACGCAGGGGGCTATGGGGCCAACGTCCTGACTTTC.

This clonotype was counted at least ten times. This chain uses TRBV12-3 or TRBV12-4 with TRBJ2-2; TRBD2 matches 12 bases. The CDR3 is 15 amino acids. J gave up 4 bases and V 8 bases, and 5 bases lay outside the gene matches. This CDR3 reads CASGASGGATGELFF. The CDR3 nucleotides are TGTGCCAGCGGAGCTAGCGGGGGGGCCACCGGGGAGCTGTTTTTT.

The table lists this clonotype with a few counts. A much larger clone lies one base from this, so it may be a read error. The CDR3 nucleotides read TGTGCCAGCAGCCTTAGCGGGATCTACTCCTACGAGCAGTACTTC. It translates to CASSLSGIYSYEQYF. The chain uses TRBV6-1 and TRBJ2-7; 8 bases line up with TRBD2. After removal of 6 bases from V and 0 bases from J, the junction contained 7 bases not matched to a gene. The CDR3 loop spans 15 amino acids. CDR1 is MNHNS, CDR2 SASEGT, per germline.

The table lists this clonotype with many counts. The chain recombines TRBV5-5 with TRBJ2-5; D gene unclear. The germline gives CDR1 SGHKS, CDR2 YYEKEE (reference sequence). This CDR3 is built from 13 residues. V was pared by 2 bases and J by 3 bases, with 8 bases between. The CDR3 DNA is TGTGCCAGCAGCTTAGGGCGAGAAGAGACCCAGTACTTC. Translated: CASSLGREETQYF.

The chain joins TRBV6-2 or TRBV6-3 to TRBJ2-1; TRBD2 might be the D (5 bases). Germline V gene data show CDR1 as MNHEY and CDR2 as SVGEGT. This CDR3 spans 17 amino acids. V dropped 4 bases and J dropped 0 bases, with 16 bases sitting between them. CDR3 residues: CASSSPPRRSSYNEQFF. CDR3 sequence (DNA): TGTGCCAGCAGTTCCCCACCCAGGAGGAGCTCCTACAATGAGCAGTTCTTC.